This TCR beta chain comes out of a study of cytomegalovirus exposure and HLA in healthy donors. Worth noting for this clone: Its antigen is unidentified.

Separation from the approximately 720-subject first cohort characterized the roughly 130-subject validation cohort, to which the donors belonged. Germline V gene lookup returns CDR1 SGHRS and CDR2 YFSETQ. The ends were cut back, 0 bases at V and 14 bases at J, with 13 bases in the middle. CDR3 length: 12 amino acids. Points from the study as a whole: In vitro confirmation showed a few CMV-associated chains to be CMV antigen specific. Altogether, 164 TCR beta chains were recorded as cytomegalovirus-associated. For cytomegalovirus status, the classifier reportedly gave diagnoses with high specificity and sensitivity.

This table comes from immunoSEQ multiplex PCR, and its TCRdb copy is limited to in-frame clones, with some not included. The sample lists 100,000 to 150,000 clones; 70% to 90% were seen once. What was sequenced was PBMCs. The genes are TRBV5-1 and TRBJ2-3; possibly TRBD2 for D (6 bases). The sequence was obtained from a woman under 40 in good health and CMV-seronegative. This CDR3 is CASSLGLGLTYF. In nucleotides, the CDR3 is TGCGCCAGCAGCTTGGGACTAGGCCTCACGTATTTT.